This passage covers 22 T cell receptor beta chains from one sample sequenced in a study of cytomegalovirus exposure and HLA in healthy donors. The PCR used 60 Vbeta and 13 Jbeta primers. Measured with immunoSEQ multiplex PCR; TCRdb has only the in-frame clones, and not every one. The sample consists of 200,000 to 300,000 clones, about 80% of them appearing once. Sequencing was done on a sample of PBMCs. These receptors originate from a middle-aged woman in good health and CMV-seropositive.

This clone was observed a handful of times. The rearrangement joins TRBV18 to TRBJ2-7; 7 positions match TRBD2. The CDR3 runs 13 residues. Germline V gives CDR1 KGHSH, CDR2 LQKENI. With 2 bases clipped from V and 7 bases from J, the junction kept 5 bases outside the gene matches. The CDR3 DNA sequence: TGTGCCAGCTCACCAAACGGGGGGAAGGAGCAGTACTTC. Its protein is CASSPNGGKEQYF. The full variable domain, in which reference TRBV18 and TRBJ2-7 provide the parts outside the CDR3, is NAGVMQNPRHLVRRRGQEARLRCSPMKGHSHVYWYRQLPEEGLKFMVYLQKENIIDESGMPKERFSAEFPKEGPSILRIQQVVRGDSAAYFCASSPNGGKEQYFGPGTRLTVT.

The table lists this clone with a few counts. This chain uses TRBV6-1 with TRBJ2-7; 8 bases are shared with TRBD1. Trimming at V came to 3 bases and at J to 2 bases, leaving 9 bases not matched to a gene. CDR1 and CDR2 from the germline V gene are MNHNS and SASEGT. The CDR3 spans 16 residues. The CDR3, as DNA: TGTGCCAGCAGTGATGGACAGGGCCGGATCCCCTACGAGCAGTACTTC. It yields the protein CASSDGQGRIPYEQYF.

The chain has TRBV18 and TRBJ1-2, with D possibly being TRBD1 (6 bases). V was pared by 3 bases and J by 2 bases, with 16 bases between. The CDR3 has 16 residues. CDR1 is KGHSH and CDR2 is LQKENI in the germline V gene. The CDR3 DNA sequence: TGTGCCAGCTCACCGTACAGCGGGACAACCAACTATGGCTACACCTTC. This codes for CASSPYSGTTNYGYTF.

The chain has TRBV27 and TRBJ2-7, with TRBD1 matching over 7 bases. This CDR3 comprises 14 residues. Germline loops: CDR1 MNHEY, CDR2 SMNVEV (reference sequence). Trimming cost V 6 bases and J 0 bases; bases outside gene matches: 5. The CDR3, as DNA: TGTGCCAGCAGGGTACAGGGGTTCTCCTACGAGCAGTACTTC. Amino acids: CASRVQGFSYEQYF.

The chain employs TRBV11-2 and TRBJ1-1, with 7 nucleotides matching TRBD1. Germline CDR1 is SGHAT and CDR2 is FQNNGV. After removal of 4 bases from V and 2 bases from J, the junction contained 16 bases not matched to a gene. The CDR3 contains 18 residues. The CDR3 sequence: CASSWGQLLSYINTEAFF. The DNA of the CDR3 is TGTGCCAGCAGCTGGGGACAGCTCCTTTCTTATATTAACACTGAAGCTTTCTTT. The complete variable domain, with remaining parts taken from reference TRBV11-2 and TRBJ1-1, reads EAGVAQSPRYKIIEKRQSVAFWCNPISGHATLYWYQQILGQGPKLLIQFQNNGVVDDSQLPKDRFSAERLKGVDSTLKIQPAKLEDSAVYLCASSWGQLLSYINTEAFFGQGTRLTVV.

The table lists this clone with a few counts. The V call is TRBV18, the J call TRBJ1-4, with TRBD1 matching over 8 bases. V gave up 4 bases and J gave up 2 bases; unmatched junction bases: 3. CDR3 length equals 15 residues. The germline CDR1 and CDR2 sequences are KGHSH and LQKENI. CDR3 nucleotides: TGTGCCAGCTCACAGTCAGGGGGCACTAATGAAAAACTGTTTTTT. Translation: CASSQSGGTNEKLFF.

V gene TRBV5-8 combines with J gene TRBJ2-7; 9 nucleotides agree with TRBD1. Trimming cost V 5 bases and J 2 bases; bases outside gene matches: 8. CDR3 length equals 15 residues. The germline CDR1 and CDR2 sequences are SGHTS and YDEGEE. CDR3 bases: TGTGCCAGCAGGGCGGCCGGGACAGGGCCCTACGAGCAGTACTTC. It specifies CASRAAGTGPYEQYF.

This chain connects TRBV11-2 to TRBJ2-7; TRBD1 agrees at 7 bases. This CDR3 contains 13 residues. CDR1 and CDR2 from the germline V gene are SGHAT and FQNNGV. V lost 5 bases, J lost 0 bases, and 1 base stayed unmatched. The CDR3 DNA is TGTGCCAGCAGCAGGGACAGCTCCTACGAGCAGTACTTC. As protein: CASSRDSSYEQYF.

This clone was seen a handful of times. V gene TRBV7-8 combines with J gene TRBJ2-7, with TRBD1 as a possible D gene (6 bases). Germline V gives CDR1 SGHVS, CDR2 FQNEAQ. The germline V and J ends were trimmed by 5 bases and 2 bases, with 10 bases remaining between them. The CDR3 sequence is 13 residues long. CDR3 DNA sequence: TGTGCCAGCAGCGGCCAGGGGACCTACGAGCAGTACTTC. This gives the protein CASSGQGTYEQYF.

The chain couples TRBV10-3 to TRBJ1-5; D is ambiguous. The V end was cut by 3 bases, the J end by 7 bases, with 10 bases between. CDR1 and CDR2 (germline): ENHRY, SYGVKD. CDR3 length: 13 amino acids. This CDR3 reads CAISDEVGQPQHF. As DNA, the CDR3 is TGTGCCATCAGTGATGAGGTCGGGCAGCCCCAGCATTTT.

This CDR3 is CAWSPLDGGSTGELFF. In DNA form, the CDR3 reads TGTGCCTGGAGTCCCCTCGACGGAGGCAGCACCGGGGAGCTGTTTTTT. V is TRBV30 and J is TRBJ2-2; maybe TRBD2 (5 bases). Germline V gene sequence: CDR1 GTSNPN, CDR2 SVGIG (reference sequence). This CDR3 contains 16 residues. Deletions cut 2 bases from V and 4 bases from J, with 17 bases between.

This chain uses TRBV27 with TRBJ1-2; TRBD1 aligns across 8 bases. J gave up 7 bases and V 6 bases, and 13 bases lay outside the gene matches. Germline V gene lookup returns CDR1 MNHEY and CDR2 SMNVEV (reference sequence). The CDR3 consists of 15 residues. CDR3 region: CASRQLLGQGFGYTF. CDR3 DNA sequence: TGTGCCAGCAGACAACTCCTAGGACAGGGTTTTGGCTACACCTTC.

The chain has TRBV21-1 and TRBJ1-1. TRBV21-1 is listed as a pseudogene. The CDR3 is 13 residues long. The CDR3 region is CASSLSGNTGAFF. The CDR3, as DNA: TGTGCCAGCAGCTTATCGGGGAACACTGGAGCTTTCTTT.

The genes are TRBV18 and TRBJ1-1; D possibly corresponds to TRBD1 (5 bases). The CDR3 length is 11 residues. CDR1 is KGHSH, CDR2 LQKENI, per germline. The V end was cut by 8 bases, the J end by 6 bases, with 10 bases between. CDR3 DNA sequence: TGTGCCAGCGCTGGGGGGGCTGAAGCTTTCTTT. Translating it yields CASAGGAEAFF. The complete variable domain, with remaining parts taken from reference TRBV18 and TRBJ1-1, reads NAGVMQNPRHLVRRRGQEARLRCSPMKGHSHVYWYRQLPEEGLKFMVYLQKENIIDESGMPKERFSAEFPKEGPSILRIQQVVRGDSAAYFCASAGGAEAFFGQGTRLTVV.

CDR3 protein: CSVEAFRDRGPSTF. DNA for the CDR3: TGCAGCGTTGAAGCATTCCGGGACAGGGGCCCCTCCACCTTC. The chain recombines TRBV29-1 with TRBJ1-2, with 10 bases lining up with TRBD1. There are 14 residues in the CDR3. V dropped 1 base and J dropped 13; count of bases not matched to a gene: 12. The germline CDR1 and CDR2 sequences are SQVTM and ANQGSEA.

A note on this clone: The same CDR3 can be traced to other DNA sequences in this sample. The rearrangement joins TRBV9 to TRBJ2-2; TRBD1 aligns across 7 bases. The ends lost 2 bases at V and 5 bases at J; junction bases unmatched: 3. Germline values: CDR1 SGDLS, CDR2 YYNGEE. CDR3 length: 14 residues. The chain's CDR3 is CASSVTGQTGELFF. The DNA for the CDR3 is TGTGCCAGCAGCGTGACAGGGCAAACCGGGGAGCTGTTTTTT.

The chain combines TRBV11-2 with TRBJ2-1, with 8 nucleotides matching TRBD2. This CDR3 has 18 amino acids. The V gene's germline CDR1 is SGHAT and CDR2 FQNNGV. The junction had 13 bases not matched to a gene; V was cut back by 1 base and J by 5 bases. The CDR3 is CASSLGGVWLAGNNEQFF. The CDR3 DNA sequence: TGTGCCAGCAGCTTAGGGGGTGTGTGGCTAGCGGGCAACAATGAGCAGTTCTTC.

V gene TRBV10-3 combines with J gene TRBJ2-2; 12 bases line up with TRBD1. Germline CDR1 is ENHRY and CDR2 is SYGVKD. The length of the CDR3 is 17 residues. J was trimmed by 4 bases and V by 9 bases; bases with no gene match: 12. CDR3 sequence: CAMSPGQGARGTGELFF. In DNA, the CDR3 is TGTGCCATGTCACCGGGACAGGGGGCTAGGGGCACCGGGGAGCTGTTTTTT.

The chain couples TRBV5-8 to TRBJ2-6, with 8 bases fitting TRBD2. Germline values: CDR1 SGHTS, CDR2 YDEGEE. The V gene end was trimmed by 3 bases and the J gene end by 0 bases; junction bases not matched to a gene: 11. This CDR3 is built from 19 residues. The CDR3 DNA is TGTGCCAGCAGCTCCCCCATAGCGGGGACCCGCTCTGGGGCCAACGTCCTGACTTTC. It yields the protein CASSSPIAGTRSGANVLTF.

V and J are TRBV28 and TRBJ2-7; 16 positions match TRBD2. CDR1 is MDHEN, CDR2 SYDVKM, per germline. Trimming at V came to 7 bases and at J to 7 bases, leaving 13 bases not matched to a gene. The CDR3 consists of 17 residues. The CDR3 DNA is TGTGCCAGCACGCAACCGGGACTAGCGGGGGGGCGGAGGGAGCAGTACTTC. Protein product: CASTQPGLAGGRREQYF.

J is TRBJ1-5 and V is TRBV11-3; maybe TRBD1 (5 bases). The CDR3 runs 16 residues. Trimming took off 1 base at V and 5 bases at J, with 15 bases between the two ends. Germline values: CDR1 SGHNT, CDR2 YENEEA. CDR3: CASSLGRGRGYQPQHF. The CDR3, as DNA: TGTGCCAGCAGCTTAGGTCGGGGACGGGGGTATCAGCCCCAGCATTTT.

The table lists this clone with a few counts. The chain couples TRBV5-4 to TRBJ2-7; maybe TRBD1 (5 bases). The CDR3 has 12 residues. V was clipped by 4 bases and J by 6 bases, with 11 bases between them. The germline V gene encodes CDR1 SGHNT and CDR2 YYREEE (reference sequence). The CDR3 DNA sequence: TGTGCCAGCAGCATGGGGCCCCGCGAGCAGTACTTC. Translation: CASSMGPREQYF.